This record covers a single TCR beta chain. The sample belongs to a study of cytomegalovirus exposure and HLA in healthy donors. The protocol was immunoSEQ multiplex PCR, while the TCRdb copy is restricted to in-frame clones and leaves out a portion. The data hold approximately 260,000 clones, with about 86% observed a single time. Germline values: CDR1 SGHDN, CDR2 FVKESK. The V segment lost 2 bases and the J segment 7 bases; nucleotides outside the gene matches: 4. This CDR3 comprises 15 residues. This chain links TRBV14 with TRBJ2-1; 11 nucleotides align to TRBD2. The TCR was taken from a woman between 18 and 29 years old in good health and CMV-seronegative. Sequences were obtained from PBMCs. CDR3 sequence: CASSQTSGRVNEQFF. The CDR3 DNA is TGTGCCAGCAGCCAAACTAGCGGGAGAGTAAATGAGCAGTTCTTC.